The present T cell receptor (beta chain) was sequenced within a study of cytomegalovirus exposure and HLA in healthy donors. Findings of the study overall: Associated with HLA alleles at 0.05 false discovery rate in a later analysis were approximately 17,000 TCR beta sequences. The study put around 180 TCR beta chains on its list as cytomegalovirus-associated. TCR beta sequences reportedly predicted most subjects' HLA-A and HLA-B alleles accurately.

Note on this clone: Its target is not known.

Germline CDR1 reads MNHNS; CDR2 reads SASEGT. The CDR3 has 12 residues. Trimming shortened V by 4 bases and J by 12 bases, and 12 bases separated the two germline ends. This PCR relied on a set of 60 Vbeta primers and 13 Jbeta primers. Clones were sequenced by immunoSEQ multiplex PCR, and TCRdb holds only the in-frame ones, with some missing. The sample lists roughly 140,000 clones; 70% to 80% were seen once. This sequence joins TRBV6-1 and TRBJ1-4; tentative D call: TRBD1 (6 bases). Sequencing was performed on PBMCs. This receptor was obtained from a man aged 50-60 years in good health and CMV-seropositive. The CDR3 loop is CASSAQGLELFF. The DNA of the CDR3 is TGTGCCAGCAGTGCACAGGGTCTGGAACTGTTTTTT.